This TCR beta chain is drawn from a study of T cell responses to AZD1222 COVID-19 vaccine. Sequencing used immunoSEQ multiplex PCR; TCRdb keeps in-frame clones, though not all of them. Seen here are 120,000 to 150,000 clones, about 91% observed once, and the top ten hold roughly 15%. Turning to this clone: Its matching antigen is unknown.

Trimming removed 7 bases at V and 5 bases at J, with 12 bases between. This CDR3 contains 13 residues. The V gene's germline CDR1 is SNHLY and CDR2 FYNNEI. Findings and caveats of the study: Spike-wide vaccine-associated CD4 TCRs dominated at 160-218 and 743-854. No repertoire was sampled before or during the peak T cell response, only after it.

The sequence was collected from an adult in good health. J is TRBJ1-5 and V is TRBV2; D is unclear. The input for sequencing was peripheral blood, taken on day 0 of AZD1222 vaccination. In DNA form, the CDR3 reads TGTGCCAGCACGGGTAACAGTTATCAGCCCCAGCATTTT. Protein: CASTGNSYQPQHF.